The 17 T cell receptor beta chains given below trace back to one sample, sequenced in a study of cytomegalovirus exposure and HLA in healthy donors. A multiplex PCR was run with 60 Vbeta primers and 13 Jbeta primers. Sequencing used immunoSEQ multiplex PCR; TCRdb keeps in-frame clones, though not all of them. Among a few hundred thousand clones listed, 65% to 90% were seen once. Material for sequencing was PBMCs. The source of these receptors is a girl aged 10-17 years in good health and CMV-seronegative.

The genes are TRBV15 and TRBJ2-7; no firm D call. Germline lookup yields CDR1 LNHNV and CDR2 YYDKDF (reference sequence). V was shortened by 1 base and J by 2 bases, with 9 bases between the two germline ends. This CDR3 is 14 amino acids long. This chain's CDR3 is CATSRGGPTYEQYF. The CDR3 nucleotides read TGTGCCACCAGCAGAGGAGGCCCTACCTACGAGCAGTACTTC.

The J gene is TRBJ2-1, the V gene TRBV27, with 7 bases matching TRBD1. The ends lost 3 bases at V and 1 base at J; junction bases unmatched: 6. CDR3 length: 16 amino acids. Per the germline V gene, CDR1 is MNHEY and CDR2 is SMNVEV (reference sequence). The CDR3 DNA reads as TGTGCCAGCAGTTTGACCCCAGGGGGTTCCTACAATGAGCAGTTCTTC. Amino acids: CASSLTPGGSYNEQFF.

This clone was counted only a few times. The chain combines TRBV10-3 with TRBJ2-1; 7 bases align to TRBD1. Germline CDR1 and CDR2: ENHRY and SYGVKD. The CDR3 length is 12 residues. Trimming at V came to 7 bases and at J to 8 bases, leaving 5 bases not matched to a gene. The CDR3 DNA sequence: TGTGCCATCAATCAGGGGGTGGATGAGCAGTTCTTC. Residues: CAINQGVDEQFF.

This clone was seen a handful of times. The gene calls are TRBV5-1 and TRBJ2-3; D gene ambiguous. CDR1 is SGHRS and CDR2 is YFSETQ in the germline V gene. The CDR3 is 14 residues long. Trimming stripped 1 base from V and 3 bases from J, with 9 bases between. CDR3 in amino acids: CASSLSQMTDTQYF. The CDR3 DNA reads TGCGCCAGCAGCTTGTCACAGATGACAGATACGCAGTATTTT.

V usage is TRBV11-1 and J usage is TRBJ2-7, with a possible D match to TRBD1 (6 bases). The CDR3 spans 14 residues. Germline CDR1 and CDR2: SGHAT and FQDESV (reference sequence). The ends were cut back, 2 bases at V and 2 bases at J, with 10 bases in the middle. CDR3 DNA sequence: TGTGCCAGCAGCTTACGAGGGGGTACCTACGAGCAGTACTTC. Translated, it gives CASSLRGGTYEQYF.

The V call is TRBV29-1, the J call TRBJ2-5; possible D gene TRBD2, 5 bases. The V and J ends lost 7 bases and 1 base respectively, with 13 bases between them. CDR3 length: 13 amino acids. Germline V gene lookup returns CDR1 SQVTM and CDR2 ANQGSEA. The CDR3, as DNA: TGCAGCGCACCGGACTTTCCCCAAGAGACCCAGTACTTC. It yields the protein CSAPDFPQETQYF.

This sequence joins TRBV4-2 and TRBJ1-2; TRBD1 aligns across 9 bases. V lost 4 bases to trimming and J lost 6 bases; unmatched junction nucleotides: 15. The CDR3 consists of 17 residues. Germline V gene sequence: CDR1 LGHNA, CDR2 YNFKEQ. CDR3 loop: CASSRTDTGTGTHGYTF. In DNA, the CDR3 is TGTGCCAGCAGCCGAACAGATACGGGGACAGGGACTCATGGCTACACCTTC.

The genes are TRBV29-1 and TRBJ1-2; D unresolved. Germline lookup yields CDR1 SQVTM and CDR2 ANQGSEA. Trimming stripped 0 bases from V and 0 bases from J, with 11 bases between. The CDR3 runs to 15 residues. The CDR3 spells CSVEDYDTPNYGYTF. The DNA of the CDR3 is TGCAGCGTTGAAGATTACGACACTCCTAACTATGGCTACACCTTC. The variable domain in full, completed from reference TRBV29-1 and TRBJ1-2, reads SAVISQKPSRDICQRGTSLTIQCQVDSQVTMMFWYRQQPGQSLTLIATANQGSEATYESGFVIDKFPISRPNLTFSTLTVSNMSPEDSSIYLCSVEDYDTPNYGYTFGSGTRLTVV.

CDR3 DNA: TGCGCCAGCAGCCCACAGGGGAAAGAAGGGCAGCCCCAGCATTTT. Protein: CASSPQGKEGQPQHF. The chain recombines TRBV5-1 with TRBJ1-5; 7 positions match TRBD1. The CDR3 is 15 residues long. Germline loops: CDR1 SGHRS, CDR2 YFSETQ. V gave up 4 bases and J gave up 7 bases; unmatched junction bases: 11.

The DNA for the CDR3 is TGTGCCAGCAAACTACGACAGGGGACTAACTATGGCTACACCTTC. The encoded protein is CASKLRQGTNYGYTF. The chain employs TRBV28 and TRBJ1-2; TRBD1 matches at 8 bases. The CDR3 is 15 amino acids. CDR1 and CDR2 (germline): MDHEN, SYDVKM. Trimming at V came to 7 bases and at J to 0 bases, leaving 7 bases not matched to a gene.

This chain connects TRBV18 to TRBJ2-7, with a weak D call TRBD2 (5 bases). Germline CDR1 and CDR2: KGHSH and LQKENI. The CDR3 is 15 amino acids. Trimming removed 1 base at V and 7 bases at J, with 17 bases between. In DNA form, the CDR3 reads TGTGCCAGCTCACCACAAAGTTCGACTACTAGGGAGCAGTACTTC. This sequence encodes CASSPQSSTTREQYF.

A remark on this clone: An end of the junction differs from the germline gene, which may be a read error. This rearrangement joins TRBV7-9 to TRBJ2-1; 11 bases map to TRBD2. The CDR3 length is 15 residues. Germline V gene data show CDR1 as SEHNR and CDR2 as FQNEAQ (reference sequence). This CDR3 reads CSSSDGTSGYNEQFF. CDR3 DNA sequence: TGTTCCAGCAGCGATGGGACTAGCGGTTACAATGAGCAGTTCTTC.

The table lists this clone with a count of one. This chain connects TRBV7-9 to TRBJ2-1; D might be TRBD1 (6 bases). V was trimmed by 5 bases and J by 3 bases, leaving 17 bases between them. CDR3 length equals 16 residues. Germline-derived CDR1 and CDR2 are SEHNR and FQNEAQ (reference sequence). The CDR3 sequence: CASSPRTGTLYNEQFF. The CDR3 DNA sequence: TGTGCCAGCAGCCCCAGAACAGGGACCCTCTACAATGAGCAGTTCTTC.

This clone was recorded once. V gene TRBV6-5 combines with J gene TRBJ2-5, with D possibly being TRBD2 (6 bases). Germline V lookup: CDR1 MNHEY, CDR2 SVGAGI. Trimming shortened V by 6 bases and J by 11 bases, and 16 bases separated the two germline ends. The CDR3 is made up of 12 amino acids. CDR3 region: CASSRDSRFQYF. For the CDR3, the DNA is TGTGCCAGCAGCCGGGACTCTAGATTTCAGTACTTC.

The rearrangement joins TRBV13 to TRBJ1-2; possible D gene TRBD1, 5 bases. CDR1 PRHDT and CDR2 FYEKMQ come from the germline V gene (reference sequence). V lost 0 bases and J lost 8, with 7 bases in between. This CDR3 spans 12 amino acids. This CDR3 is CASSLGTVGYTF. In DNA, the CDR3 is TGTGCCAGCAGCTTAGGGACAGTCGGCTACACCTTC.

The chain couples TRBV7-9 to TRBJ2-7; possibly TRBD2 for D (5 bases). The CDR3 is 14 amino acids. Between the trimmed V and J ends, which lost 2 bases and 2 bases, there was a span of 10 bases. The germline CDR1 and CDR2 sequences are SEHNR and FQNEAQ (reference sequence). CDR3 loop: CASSLLSGPYEQYF. In nucleotides, the CDR3 is TGTGCCAGCAGCTTACTGAGCGGACCCTACGAGCAGTACTTC.

The chain uses TRBV27 and TRBJ1-2; 8 positions match TRBD1. Per germline, CDR1 MNHEY and CDR2 SMNVEV (reference sequence). V was pared by 1 base and J by 4 bases, with 2 bases of the junction left unmatched. The CDR3 spans 14 residues. The CDR3 nucleotides are TGTGCCAGCAGTTTATTTGGACAGGGCTATGGCTACACCTTC. This sequence encodes CASSLFGQGYGYTF.